This T cell receptor beta chain emerged from a study of T-cell memory formation after mild COVID-19. Whole-study findings and limits: That cross-reactive memory joined was suggested by some responding clones appearing in pre-infection memory. Clones that got smaller from day 15 to 85 had even CD4/CD8, while clones growing later tipped toward CD4+. For contracting clones, CD4+ ones sat mainly in CM and EM, CD8+ in EMRA.

Worth noting for this clonotype: Its cognate antigen is unknown.

TCRdb processed the 5' RACE reads anew with MiXCR; each CDR3 protein has one entry. The sample has tens of thousands of distinct CDR3 sequences; roughly 7.2% are singletons. This TCR was recovered from an adult who had mild COVID-19 (a few samples of this study predate the infection). Cell type and time point are not known. What was sequenced was PBMCs or a T cell subset sorted from them (not recorded which).

CDR3 DNA: TGTGCCAGCAGTGCCCTTAAGGGGGCGTTAGATACGCAGTATTTT. Its translation: CASSALKGALDTQYF. This chain connects TRBV2 to TRBJ2-3, with 7 bases fitting TRBD1. This CDR3 comprises 15 residues. Germline V gives CDR1 SNHLY, CDR2 FYNNEI. V was pared by 4 bases and J by 5 bases, with 9 bases of the junction left unmatched.